A selection of T cell receptor beta chains follows, all from one sample in a study of blood T cell repertoires in COVID-19. Using immunoSEQ multiplex PCR, the repertoire was profiled, and TCRdb retains in-frame clones only, with some absent. Counted here are some 120,000 clones, 88% occurring once; the ten biggest clones make up 0.75% to 0.9%. Material: peripheral blood. These receptors came from a woman aged 50 to 60 with active or convalescent COVID-19. Each CDR3 is given without its conserved first and last residue. Fields, in order: V gene, J gene, CDR3 protein.

V: TRBV6-5; J: TRBJ1-1; CDR3: ASRRLAGGTEAF
V: TRBV7-9; J: TRBJ2-1; CDR3: ASSRDSEQF
V: TRBV4-3; J: TRBJ1-1; CDR3: ARRVQGEAF
V: TRBV12-3/TRBV12-4; J: TRBJ1-3; CDR3: ASSRGQPNTIY
V: TRBV19; J: TRBJ1-1; CDR3: ASSLQGQYTEAF
V: TRBV7-8; J: TRBJ2-5; CDR3: ASSPGQGAPGETQY
V: TRBV4-3; J: TRBJ2-5; CDR3: ASSQGDRDQETQY
V: TRBV14; J: TRBJ1-3; CDR3: ASSQDRRDPGNTIY
V: TRBV27; J: TRBJ2-1; CDR3: ASSRSLAAKNEQF
V: TRBV7-9; J: TRBJ1-3; CDR3: ASSPTGDGNTIY
V: TRBV4-3; J: TRBJ2-3; CDR3: ASSQESTGSSTDTQY
V: TRBV25-1; J: TRBJ1-1; CDR3: ASKQGVGTEAF
V: TRBV7-6; J: TRBJ2-2; CDR3: ASSTGLAGVAGELF
V: TRBV6-5; J: TRBJ1-2; CDR3: ASTTRTANYGYT
V: TRBV10-3; J: TRBJ1-2; CDR3: AIEGSGQGNDGYT
V: TRBV9; J: TRBJ2-1; CDR3: ASSVGAGRASHEQF
V: TRBV30; J: TRBJ2-1; CDR3: AWIRMTTDNEQF
V: TRBV9; J: TRBJ2-5; CDR3: ASSVALAGRETQY
V: TRBV7-2; J: TRBJ2-3; CDR3: ASSPRWREVADTQY
V: TRBV30; J: TRBJ1-6; CDR3: AWSVPGNNSPLH
V: TRBV28; J: TRBJ1-3; CDR3: ASSPQGMGNTIY
V: TRBV6-5; J: TRBJ1-2; CDR3: ACGRGVRDGYT
V: TRBV7-2; J: TRBJ2-2; CDR3: ASSLSVSGELF
V: TRBV4-1; J: TRBJ2-5; CDR3: ASSQTGVTLQETQY
V: TRBV15; J: TRBJ1-4; CDR3: ATSRVGANEKLF
V: TRBV2; J: TRBJ1-6; CDR3: ASRVGSSYNSPLH
V: TRBV4-1; J: TRBJ2-4; CDR3: ASSPTREGKNIQY
V: TRBV28; J: TRBJ2-1; CDR3: ASRRSNEQF
V: TRBV24-1; J: TRBJ2-1; CDR3: ATSRRSSARGNEQF
V: TRBV12-3/TRBV12-4; J: TRBJ2-1; CDR3: ASSFLLGGEQF
V: TRBV6-4; J: TRBJ2-1; CDR3: ASSDSGGESGGEQF
V: TRBV5-1; J: TRBJ1-2; CDR3: ASSLYQGSNYGYT
V: TRBV27; J: TRBJ2-1; CDR3: ASSPLAGVAYNEQF
V: TRBV28; J: TRBJ2-6; CDR3: ASSSSAIPRTGANVLT
V: TRBV2; J: TRBJ1-3; CDR3: ASSEGRVTGNTIY
V: TRBV7-2; J: TRBJ2-2; CDR3: ASSLDRGNTGELF
V: TRBV6-5; J: TRBJ1-2; CDR3: ASSRTGINYGYT
V: TRBV5-6; J: TRBJ1-1; CDR3: ASSGRGWIRDTEAF
V: TRBV15; J: TRBJ1-2; CDR3: ATSRDRDYGYT
V: TRBV29-1; J: TRBJ1-1; CDR3: SVGKPGTEAF
V: TRBV7-2; J: TRBJ2-2; CDR3: ASSVQDTGELF
V: TRBV11-1; J: TRBJ2-2; CDR3: ASSRQGLNTGELF
V: TRBV19; J: TRBJ2-1; CDR3: ASTYRTGGLDEQF
V: TRBV6-6; J: TRBJ2-7; CDR3: ASSSGGKGAYEQY
V: TRBV27; J: TRBJ1-2; CDR3: ASSLSTGGSYGYT
V: TRBV5-1; J: TRBJ2-4; CDR3: ASTASSGWVKNIQY
V: TRBV11-2; J: TRBJ1-1; CDR3: ASSFPRGLNTEAF
V: TRBV30; J: TRBJ1-5; CDR3: AWSVMGSGVRPQH
V: TRBV7-8; J: TRBJ2-2; CDR3: ASSLRLAGGRNPGELF
V: TRBV30; J: TRBJ2-7; CDR3: AWRLAGDGYEQY
V: TRBV27; J: TRBJ1-6; CDR3: ASSFGLDSPLH
V: TRBV7-9; J: TRBJ2-7; CDR3: ATVTGRDVEQY
V: TRBV6-4; J: TRBJ2-1; CDR3: ASSEQVEGYNEQF
V: TRBV5-5; J: TRBJ2-7; CDR3: ASSWGNRGLREQY
V: TRBV14; J: TRBJ2-1; CDR3: ASSQEPGSGSNEQF
V: TRBV19; J: TRBJ2-7; CDR3: ASKGGTSTYEQY
V: TRBV7-9; J: TRBJ2-1; CDR3: ASSPRYNEQF
V: TRBV12-3/TRBV12-4; J: TRBJ1-6; CDR3: ASRGRRIH
V: TRBV28; J: TRBJ2-7; CDR3: ASSTRGQGSSYEQY